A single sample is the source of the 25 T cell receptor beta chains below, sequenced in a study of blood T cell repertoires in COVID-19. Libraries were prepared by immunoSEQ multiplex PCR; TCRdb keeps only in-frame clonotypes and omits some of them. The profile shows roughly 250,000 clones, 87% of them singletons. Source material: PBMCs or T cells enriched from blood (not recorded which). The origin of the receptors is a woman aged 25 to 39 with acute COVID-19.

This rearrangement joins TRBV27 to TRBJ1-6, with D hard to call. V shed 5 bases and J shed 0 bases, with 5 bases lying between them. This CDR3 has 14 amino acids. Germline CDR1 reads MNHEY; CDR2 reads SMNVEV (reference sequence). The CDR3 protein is CASSRDSYNSPLHF. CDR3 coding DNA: TGTGCCAGCAGTCGGGACTCCTATAATTCACCCCTCCACTTT.

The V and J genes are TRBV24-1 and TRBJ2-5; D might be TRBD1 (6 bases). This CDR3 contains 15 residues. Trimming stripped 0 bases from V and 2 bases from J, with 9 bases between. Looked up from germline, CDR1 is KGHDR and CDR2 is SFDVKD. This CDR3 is CATSDLGGQQETQYF. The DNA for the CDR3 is TGTGCCACCAGTGATTTGGGCGGACAGCAAGAGACCCAGTACTTC.

The CDR3 region has the DNA TGCGCCAGCAGCTTGGGCACTACTCAGGGGGAGACCCAGTACTTC. Its protein is CASSLGTTQGETQYF. The chain is built from TRBV5-1 and TRBJ2-5, with D possibly matching TRBD1 (6 bases). The CDR3 is made up of 15 amino acids. Germline V gene lookup returns CDR1 SGHRS and CDR2 YFSETQ. Trimming took off 0 bases at V and 5 bases at J, with 14 bases between the two ends. The complete variable domain, with remaining parts taken from reference TRBV5-1 and TRBJ2-5, reads KAGVTQTPRYLIKTRGQQVTLSCSPISGHRSVSWYQQTPGQGLQFLFEYFSETQRNKGNFPGRFSGRQFSNSRSEMNVSTLELGDSALYLCASSLGTTQGETQYFGPGTRLLVL.

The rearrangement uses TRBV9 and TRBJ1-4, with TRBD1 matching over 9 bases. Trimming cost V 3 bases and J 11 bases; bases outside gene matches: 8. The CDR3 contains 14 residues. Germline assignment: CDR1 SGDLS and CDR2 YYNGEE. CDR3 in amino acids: CASSGQPGTGKLFF. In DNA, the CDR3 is TGTGCCAGCAGCGGCCAACCCGGGACAGGGAAACTGTTTTTT.

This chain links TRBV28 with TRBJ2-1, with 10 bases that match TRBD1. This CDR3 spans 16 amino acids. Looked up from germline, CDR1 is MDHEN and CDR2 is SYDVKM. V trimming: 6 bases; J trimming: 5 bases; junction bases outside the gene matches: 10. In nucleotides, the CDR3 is TGTGCCAGCAGCTTCTGGCGGGGACAGGGGAACAATGAGCAGTTCTTC. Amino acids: CASSFWRGQGNNEQFF.

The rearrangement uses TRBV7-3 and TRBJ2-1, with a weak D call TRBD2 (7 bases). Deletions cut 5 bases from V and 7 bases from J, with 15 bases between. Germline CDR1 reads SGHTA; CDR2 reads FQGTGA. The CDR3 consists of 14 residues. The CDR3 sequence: CASSTLGGPNEQFF. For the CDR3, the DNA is TGTGCCAGCAGCACATTGGGGGGGCCAAATGAGCAGTTCTTC.

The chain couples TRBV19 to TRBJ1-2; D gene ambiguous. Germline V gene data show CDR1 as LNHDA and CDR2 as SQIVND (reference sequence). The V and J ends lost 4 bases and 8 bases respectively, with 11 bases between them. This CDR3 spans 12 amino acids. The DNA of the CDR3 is TGTGCCAGTAGTACCCGATTGAGGGGCTACACCTTC. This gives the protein CASSTRLRGYTF.

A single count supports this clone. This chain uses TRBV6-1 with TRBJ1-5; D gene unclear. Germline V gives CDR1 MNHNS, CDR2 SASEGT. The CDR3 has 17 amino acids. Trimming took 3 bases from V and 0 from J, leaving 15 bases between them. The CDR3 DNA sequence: TGTGCCAGCAGTGAGAAGCCTACAGATTATAGCAATCAGCCCCAGCATTTT. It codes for CASSEKPTDYSNQPQHF.

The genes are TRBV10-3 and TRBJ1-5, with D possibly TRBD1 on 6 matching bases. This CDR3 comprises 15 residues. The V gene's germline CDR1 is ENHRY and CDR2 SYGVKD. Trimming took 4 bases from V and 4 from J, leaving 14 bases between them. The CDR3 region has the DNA TGTGCCATCAGTGCAAATAGGCAGGGGAATCAGCCCCAGCATTTT. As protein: CAISANRQGNQPQHF.

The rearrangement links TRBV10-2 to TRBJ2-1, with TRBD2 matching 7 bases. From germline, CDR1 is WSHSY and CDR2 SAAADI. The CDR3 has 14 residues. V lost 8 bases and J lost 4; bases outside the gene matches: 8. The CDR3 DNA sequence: TGCGCCAGCCAGTCGGGCGGGGGTTACAATGAGCAGTTCTTC. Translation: CASQSGGGYNEQFF.

The CDR3 region is CASSLVQGHEAFF. CDR3 coding DNA: TGTGCCAGCAGCTTAGTTCAGGGCCACGAGGCTTTCTTT. The V call is TRBV7-2, the J call TRBJ1-1; TRBD1 is a possible D gene (5 bases). There are 13 residues in the CDR3. The germline V gene has CDR1 SGHTA and CDR2 FQGNSA. The V gene lost 1 base and the J gene lost 11 bases, with 14 bases spanning the gap.

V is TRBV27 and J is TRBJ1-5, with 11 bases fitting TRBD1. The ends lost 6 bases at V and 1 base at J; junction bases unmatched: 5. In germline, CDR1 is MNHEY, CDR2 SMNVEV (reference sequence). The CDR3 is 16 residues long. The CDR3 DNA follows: TGTGCCAGCAGGGGGACAGGGGGAGGCAGCAATCAGCCCCAGCATTTT. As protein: CASRGTGGGSNQPQHF.

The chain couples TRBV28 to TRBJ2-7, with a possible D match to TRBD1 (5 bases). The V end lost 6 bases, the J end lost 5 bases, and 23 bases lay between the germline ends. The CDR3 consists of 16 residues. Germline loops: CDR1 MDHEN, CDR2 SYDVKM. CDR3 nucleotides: TGTGCCAGCAGCCCCTTTATAGGGGCCGCCTCGAACGAGCAGTACTTC. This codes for CASSPFIGAASNEQYF.

The CDR3 loop reads CASSLGQGGYGYTF. DNA of the CDR3: TGTGCCAGCAGTCTAGGACAGGGAGGCTATGGCTACACCTTC. This chain uses TRBV2 with TRBJ1-2; 8 bases align to TRBD1. Germline lookup yields CDR1 SNHLY and CDR2 FYNNEI. The CDR3 length is 14 residues. V shed 5 bases and J 4 bases; nucleotides not matched to a gene: 6.

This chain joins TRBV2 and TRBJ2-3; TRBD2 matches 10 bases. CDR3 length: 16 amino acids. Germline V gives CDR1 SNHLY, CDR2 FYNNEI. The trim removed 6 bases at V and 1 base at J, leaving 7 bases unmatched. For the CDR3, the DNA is TGTGCCAGCAGCTCAACCGGGACTAGCGGCACAGATACGCAGTATTTT. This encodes CASSSTGTSGTDTQYF.

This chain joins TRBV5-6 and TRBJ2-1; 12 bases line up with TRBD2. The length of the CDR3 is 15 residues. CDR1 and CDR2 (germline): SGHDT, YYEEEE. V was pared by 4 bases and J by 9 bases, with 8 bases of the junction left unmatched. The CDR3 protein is CASSVTSGSAVEQFF. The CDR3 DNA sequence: TGTGCCAGCAGCGTGACTAGCGGGAGTGCTGTTGAGCAGTTCTTC.

The CDR3 sequence is CASSPSPGKGSSGNTIYF. The CDR3, as DNA: TGTGCCAGCAGCCCCTCCCCGGGGAAAGGTTCCTCTGGAAACACCATATATTTT. The J gene is TRBJ1-3, the V gene TRBV7-9; D is unresolved. Deletions cut 5 bases from V and 0 bases from J, with 20 bases between. Looked up from germline, CDR1 is SEHNR and CDR2 is FQNEAQ (reference sequence). This CDR3 region has 18 residues.

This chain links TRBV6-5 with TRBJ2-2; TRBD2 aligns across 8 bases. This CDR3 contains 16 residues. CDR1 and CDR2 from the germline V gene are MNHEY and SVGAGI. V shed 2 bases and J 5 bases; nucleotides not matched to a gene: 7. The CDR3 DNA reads TGTGCCAGCAGTTACCTTCGGGAGGGTGGGACCGGGGAGCTGTTTTTT. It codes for CASSYLREGGTGELFF.

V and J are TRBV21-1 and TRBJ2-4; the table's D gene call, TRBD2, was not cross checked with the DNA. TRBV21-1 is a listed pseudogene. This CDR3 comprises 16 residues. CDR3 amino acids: CASSLRFYGAKNIQYF. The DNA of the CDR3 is TGTGCCAGCAGCCTTCGGTTTTACGGAGCCAAAAACATTCAGTACTTC.

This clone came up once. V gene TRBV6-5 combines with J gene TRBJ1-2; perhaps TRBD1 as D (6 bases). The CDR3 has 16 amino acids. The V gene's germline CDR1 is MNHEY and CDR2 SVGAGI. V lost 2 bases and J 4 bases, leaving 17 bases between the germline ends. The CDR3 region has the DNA TGTGCCAGCAGTTACCGGGGGGCAGGGACCGCCTATGGCTACACCTTC. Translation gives CASSYRGAGTAYGYTF.

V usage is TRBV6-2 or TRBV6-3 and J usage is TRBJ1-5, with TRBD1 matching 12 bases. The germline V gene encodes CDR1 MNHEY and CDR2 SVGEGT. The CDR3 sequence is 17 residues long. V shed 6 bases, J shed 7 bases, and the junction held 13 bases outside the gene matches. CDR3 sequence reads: CASSKPGTGGAGQPQHF. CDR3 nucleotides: TGTGCCAGCAGCAAACCCGGGACAGGGGGCGCGGGGCAGCCCCAGCATTTT.

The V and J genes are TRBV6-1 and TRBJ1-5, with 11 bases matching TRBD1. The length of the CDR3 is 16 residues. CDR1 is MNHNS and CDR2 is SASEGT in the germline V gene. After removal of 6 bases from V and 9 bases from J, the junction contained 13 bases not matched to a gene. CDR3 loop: CASSETGTGGARPQHF. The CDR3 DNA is TGTGCCAGCAGCGAAACCGGGACAGGGGGGGCGAGGCCCCAGCATTTT.

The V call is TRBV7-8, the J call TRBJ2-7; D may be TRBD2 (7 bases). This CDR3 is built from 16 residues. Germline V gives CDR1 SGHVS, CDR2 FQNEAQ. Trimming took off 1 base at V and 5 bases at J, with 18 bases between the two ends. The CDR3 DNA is TGTGCCAGCAGCTTAGGAAGATTTGGGGGGGCCCACGAGCAGTACTTC. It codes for CASSLGRFGGAHEQYF.

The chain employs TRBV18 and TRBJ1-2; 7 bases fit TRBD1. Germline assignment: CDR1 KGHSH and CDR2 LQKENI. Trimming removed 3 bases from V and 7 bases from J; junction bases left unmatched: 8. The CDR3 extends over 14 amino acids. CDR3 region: CASSPRQGGGGYTF. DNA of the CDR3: TGTGCCAGCTCACCGAGACAGGGCGGTGGTGGCTACACCTTC. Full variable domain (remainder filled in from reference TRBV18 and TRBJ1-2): NAGVMQNPRHLVRRRGQEARLRCSPMKGHSHVYWYRQLPEEGLKFMVYLQKENIIDESGMPKERFSAEFPKEGPSILRIQQVVRGDSAAYFCASSPRQGGGGYTFGSGTRLTVV.

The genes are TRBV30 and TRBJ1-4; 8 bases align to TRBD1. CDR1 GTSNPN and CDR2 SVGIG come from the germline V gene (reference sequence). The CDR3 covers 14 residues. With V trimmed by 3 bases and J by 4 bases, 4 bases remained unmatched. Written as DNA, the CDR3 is TGTGCCTGGAGCCGGACAGGGCGTAATGAAAAACTGTTTTTT. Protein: CAWSRTGRNEKLFF.